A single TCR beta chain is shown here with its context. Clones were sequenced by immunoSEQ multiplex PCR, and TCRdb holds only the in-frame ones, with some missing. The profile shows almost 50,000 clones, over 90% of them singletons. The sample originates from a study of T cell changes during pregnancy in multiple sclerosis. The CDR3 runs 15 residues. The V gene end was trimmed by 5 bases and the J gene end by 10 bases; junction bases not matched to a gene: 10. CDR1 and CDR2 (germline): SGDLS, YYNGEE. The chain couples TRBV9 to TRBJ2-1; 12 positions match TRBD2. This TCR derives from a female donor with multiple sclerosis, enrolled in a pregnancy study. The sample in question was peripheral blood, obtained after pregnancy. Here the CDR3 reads CASSPLAGGTKEQFF. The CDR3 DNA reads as TGTGCCAGCAGTCCACTAGCGGGGGGAACGAAAGAGCAGTTCTTC.